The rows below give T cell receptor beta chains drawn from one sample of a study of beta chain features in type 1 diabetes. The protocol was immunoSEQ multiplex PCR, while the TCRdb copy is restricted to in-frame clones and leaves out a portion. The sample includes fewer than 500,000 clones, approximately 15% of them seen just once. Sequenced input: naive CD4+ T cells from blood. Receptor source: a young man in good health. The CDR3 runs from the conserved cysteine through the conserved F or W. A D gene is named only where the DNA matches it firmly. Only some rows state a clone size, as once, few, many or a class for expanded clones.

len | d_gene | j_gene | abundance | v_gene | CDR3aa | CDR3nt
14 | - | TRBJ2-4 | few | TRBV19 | CASSIPGRGGIQYF | TGTGCCAGTAGTATCCCAGGCAGGGGGGGCATTCAGTACTTC
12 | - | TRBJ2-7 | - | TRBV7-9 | CASSLQAYEQYF | TGTGCCAGCAGCTTACAGGCCTACGAGCAGTACTTC
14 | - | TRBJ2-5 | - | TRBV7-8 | CASSLAGTQETQYF | TGTGCCAGCAGCTTGGCTGGAACTCAAGAGACCCAGTACTTC
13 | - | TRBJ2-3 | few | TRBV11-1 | CASSFQGKDTQYF | TGTGCCAGCAGCTTCCAGGGGAAAGATACGCAGTATTTT
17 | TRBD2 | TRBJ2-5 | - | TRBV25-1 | CASSDGPRLAGEETQYF | TGTGCCAGCAGTGACGGCCCCAGGCTAGCGGGGGAAGAGACCCAGTACTTC
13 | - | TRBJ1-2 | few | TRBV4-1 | CASSPSRNYGYTF | TGCGCCAGCAGCCCCTCGAGGAACTATGGCTACACCTTC
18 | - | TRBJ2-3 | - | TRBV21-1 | CASSWTGGLSRCTDTQYF | TGTGCCAGCTCATGGACAGGAGGGCTATCGAGATGCACAGATACGCAGTATTTT
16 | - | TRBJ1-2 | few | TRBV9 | CASSVGEGSENYGYTF | TGTGCCAGCAGCGTAGGGGAAGGCAGTGAAAACTATGGCTACACCTTC
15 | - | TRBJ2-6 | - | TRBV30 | CAWSVEGSGANVLTF | TGTGCCTGGAGTGTAGAGGGATCTGGGGCCAACGTCCTGACTTTC
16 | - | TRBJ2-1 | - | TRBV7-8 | CASSSSTRSSYNEQFF | TGTGCCAGCAGTTCATCGACTCGAAGCTCCTACAATGAGCAGTTCTTC
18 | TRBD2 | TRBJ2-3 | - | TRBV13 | CASSLSVLSGSISVTQYF | TGTGCCAGCAGCTTAAGTGTACTTAGCGGGAGTATCAGCGTTACGCAGTATTTT
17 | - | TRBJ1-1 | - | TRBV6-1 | CASSEVVITLTGTEAFF | TGTGCCAGCAGTGAGGTGGTAATAACCTTAACGGGGACTGAAGCTTTCTTT
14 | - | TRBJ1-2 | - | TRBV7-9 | CASSLRKQSYGYTF | TGTGCCAGCAGCTTAAGGAAACAGTCCTATGGCTACACCTTC
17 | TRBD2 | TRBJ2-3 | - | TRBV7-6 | CASSLSMGRGTSDTQYF | TGTGCCAGCAGCTTATCGATGGGGCGGGGGACTTCTGATACGCAGTATTTT
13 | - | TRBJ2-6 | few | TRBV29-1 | CSVEVSGANVLTF | TGCAGCGTTGAGGTCTCTGGGGCCAACGTCCTGACTTTC
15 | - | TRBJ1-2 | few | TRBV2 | CASSSLAGRGYGYTF | TGTGCCAGCAGCTCCCTTGCAGGGCGAGGCTATGGCTACACCTTC
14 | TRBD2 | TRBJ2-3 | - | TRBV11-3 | CASRPGPAGGTQYF | TGTGCCAGCAGGCCGGGACCCGCGGGGGGTACGCAGTATTTT
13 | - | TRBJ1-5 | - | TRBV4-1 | CASSQDRWQPQHF | TGCGCCAGCAGCCAAGATAGGTGGCAGCCCCAGCATTTT
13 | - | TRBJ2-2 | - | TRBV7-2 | CASSFLVTGELFF | TGTGCCAGCAGCTTTTTGGTCACCGGGGAGCTGTTTTTT
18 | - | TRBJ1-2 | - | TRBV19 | CASHRPSMLIENQFGYTF | TGTGCCAGTCACCGCCCTTCAATGCTAATCGAAAACCAGTTTGGCTACACCTTC
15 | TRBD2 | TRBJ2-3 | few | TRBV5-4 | CASSLTGGPRGTQYF | TGTGCCAGCAGCTTGACGGGAGGTCCACGGGGTACGCAGTATTTT
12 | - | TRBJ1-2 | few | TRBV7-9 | CASMEGNYGYTF | TGTGCCAGCATGGAGGGGAACTATGGCTACACCTTC
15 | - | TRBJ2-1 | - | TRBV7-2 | CASSLVGLAYNEQFF | TGTGCCAGCAGCTTAGTGGGACTGGCCTACAATGAGCAGTTCTTC
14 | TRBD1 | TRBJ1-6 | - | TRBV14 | CASISSGGNSPLHF | TGTGCCAGCATATCATCAGGGGGAAATTCACCCCTCCACTTT
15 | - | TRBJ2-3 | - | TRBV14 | CASSQVFGGRSPQYF | TGTGCCAGCAGCCAAGTTTTCGGGGGCCGGTCGCCGCAGTATTTT